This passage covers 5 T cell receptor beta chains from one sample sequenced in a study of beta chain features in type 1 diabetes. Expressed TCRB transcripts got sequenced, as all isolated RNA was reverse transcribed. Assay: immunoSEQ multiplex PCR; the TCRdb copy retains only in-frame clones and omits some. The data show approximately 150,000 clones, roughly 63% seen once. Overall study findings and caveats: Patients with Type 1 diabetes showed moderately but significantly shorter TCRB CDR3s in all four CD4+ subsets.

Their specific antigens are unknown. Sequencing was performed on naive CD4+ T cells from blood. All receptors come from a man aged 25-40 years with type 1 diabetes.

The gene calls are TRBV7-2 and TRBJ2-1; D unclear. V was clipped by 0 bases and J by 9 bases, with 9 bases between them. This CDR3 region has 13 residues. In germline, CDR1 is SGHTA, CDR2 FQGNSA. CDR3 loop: CASSLAQRAEQFF. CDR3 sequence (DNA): TGTGCCAGCAGCTTAGCCCAAAGGGCTGAGCAGTTCTTC.

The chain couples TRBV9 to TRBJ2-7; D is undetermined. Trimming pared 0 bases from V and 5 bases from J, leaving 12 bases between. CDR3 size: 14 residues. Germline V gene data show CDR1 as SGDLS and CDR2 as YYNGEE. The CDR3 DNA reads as TGTGCCAGCAGCGTAGAATCCGGGTTCGACGAGCAGTACTTC. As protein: CASSVESGFDEQYF.

The DNA for the CDR3 is TGTGCCAGCAGCCCCGAGGGTGGGTCCTACAATGAGCAGTTCTTC. It specifies CASSPEGGSYNEQFF. This rearrangement joins TRBV7-2 to TRBJ2-1, with D tentatively TRBD2 (5 bases). Germline V CDR1 and CDR2: SGHTA, FQGNSA. The CDR3 is 15 amino acids. Between the trimmed V and J ends, which lost 5 bases and 1 base, there was a span of 12 bases.

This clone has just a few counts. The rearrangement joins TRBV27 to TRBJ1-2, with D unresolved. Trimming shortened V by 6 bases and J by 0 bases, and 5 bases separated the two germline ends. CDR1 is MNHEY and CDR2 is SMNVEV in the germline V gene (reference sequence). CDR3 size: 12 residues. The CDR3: CASRGPNYGYTF. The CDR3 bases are TGTGCCAGCAGAGGACCTAACTATGGCTACACCTTC.

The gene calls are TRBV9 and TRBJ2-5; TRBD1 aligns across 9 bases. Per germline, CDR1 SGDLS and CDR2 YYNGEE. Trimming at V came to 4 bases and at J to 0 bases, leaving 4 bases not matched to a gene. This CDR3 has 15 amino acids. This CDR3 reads CASSTRDRDQETQYF. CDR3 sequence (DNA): TGTGCCAGCAGCACCCGGGACAGGGACCAAGAGACCCAGTACTTC.